Following are 10 T cell receptor beta chains from one sample sequenced in a study of blood T cell repertoires in COVID-19 (dated by TCRdb to 2019 to 2021). The library was generated by the immunoSEQ multiplex PCR assay. TCRdb provides this immuneACCESS table in a form limited to in-frame rearrangements. Some clones are lacking; in checked studies, under half of them reflect an unresolved V gene, and why the rest are absent is not known. The sample data list 150,000 to 200,000 clones, and about 80% of these were observed just once. The ten biggest clones cover 7% to 9% of the sample. The sample was PBMCs or T cells enriched from blood (not recorded which). Receptor source: a man aged 35 to 55 who had recovered from COVID-19.

This chain joins TRBV6-5 and TRBJ1-2; TRBD1 matches 8 bases. The trim removed 2 bases at V and 8 bases at J, leaving 13 bases unmatched. The CDR3 runs 16 residues. Germline V gene lookup returns CDR1 MNHEY and CDR2 SVGAGI. The CDR3 DNA reads TGTGCCAGCAGTTACCGCGGACAGGGAAGTCGTCGGGGCTACACCTTC. Residues: CASSYRGQGSRRGYTF.

This rearrangement joins TRBV6-4 to TRBJ1-2, with 10 bases aligning to TRBD1. Germline CDR1 is MRHNA and CDR2 is SNTAGT. The CDR3 runs 15 residues. J was trimmed by 4 bases and V by 7 bases; bases with no gene match: 9. The CDR3 sequence: CASTPGQGGFYGYTF. In DNA form, the CDR3 reads TGTGCCAGCACCCCAGGACAGGGGGGCTTCTATGGCTACACCTTC.

The rearrangement links TRBV7-2 to TRBJ1-1, with D maybe TRBD1 (5 bases). This CDR3 contains 16 residues. Germline CDR1 SGHTA, CDR2 FQGNSA. Trimming stripped 3 bases from V and 5 bases from J, with 19 bases between. CDR3 region: CASSFNWGLGGTEAFF. CDR3 nucleotide sequence: TGTGCCAGCAGCTTCAATTGGGGCCTAGGAGGGACTGAAGCTTTCTTT.

There are a few counts of this clone. The chain recombines TRBV6-5 with TRBJ1-1; D gene unclear. The CDR3 is 14 amino acids. Between the trimmed V and J ends, which lost 10 bases and 4 bases, there was a span of 19 bases. The germline CDR1 and CDR2 sequences are MNHEY and SVGAGI. CDR3 amino acids: CATLIPGSTTEAFF. In nucleotides, the CDR3 is TGTGCCACCCTCATCCCGGGGTCCACCACTGAAGCTTTCTTT.

The J gene is TRBJ2-6, the V gene TRBV7-2; 8 positions match TRBD2. Germline V gene sequence: CDR1 SGHTA, CDR2 FQGNSA. The CDR3 contains 18 residues. With 4 bases clipped from V and 2 bases from J, the junction kept 10 bases outside the gene matches. The CDR3 DNA sequence: TGTGCCAGCAGCTCCCCGGGGGGGAGGATAGCTGGGGCCAACGTCCTGACTTTC. Translation: CASSSPGGRIAGANVLTF.

The chain combines TRBV6-6 with TRBJ1-2; D perhaps matches TRBD1 (6 bases). Trimming took 7 bases from V and 4 from J, leaving 19 bases between them. This CDR3 has 15 amino acids. Germline CDR1 MNHNY, CDR2 SVGAGI (reference sequence). CDR3 residues: CASTVEGQSFYGYTF. Written as DNA, the CDR3 is TGTGCCAGCACCGTAGAAGGACAGAGTTTCTATGGCTACACCTTC.

The J gene is TRBJ1-6, the V gene TRBV2, with D perhaps TRBD1 (5 bases). This CDR3 has 13 residues. From germline, CDR1 is SNHLY and CDR2 FYNNEI. CDR3 sequence reads: CASFQGSGSPLHF. The CDR3 DNA reads as TGTGCATCCTTTCAGGGCTCCGGGTCACCCCTCCACTTT.

The J gene is TRBJ1-3, the V gene TRBV6-6; D gene ambiguous. CDR1 and CDR2 (germline): MNHNY, SVGAGI (reference sequence). This CDR3 has 12 amino acids. Trimming removed 8 bases from V and 8 bases from J, with 13 bases in between. The CDR3 bases are TGTGCCAGCCGGGGTGATGTGGACACCATATATTTT. It specifies CASRGDVDTIYF.

The rearrangement uses TRBV9 and TRBJ2-2; tentative D call: TRBD2 (5 bases). The germline CDR1 and CDR2 sequences are SGDLS and YYNGEE. The CDR3 extends over 15 amino acids. Trimming removed 4 bases at V and 4 bases at J, with 14 bases between. The CDR3 DNA sequence: TGTGCCAGCAGCCCCTCGGACTCCTTCACCGGGGAGCTGTTTTTT. Residues: CASSPSDSFTGELFF.

This chain joins TRBV11-2 and TRBJ2-3, with 7 bases fitting TRBD2. The CDR3 extends over 15 amino acids. With 5 bases clipped from V and 3 bases from J, the junction kept 8 bases outside the gene matches. Germline values: CDR1 SGHAT, CDR2 FQNNGV. CDR3 bases: TGTGCCAGCAGCACCCGCGGGGGTCCAACAGATACGCAGTATTTT. Translation: CASSTRGGPTDTQYF. The variable domain in full, with the rest retrieved from reference TRBV11-2 and TRBJ2-3, is EAGVAQSPRYKIIEKRQSVAFWCNPISGHATLYWYQQILGQGPKLLIQFQNNGVVDDSQLPKDRFSAERLKGVDSTLKIQPAKLEDSAVYLCASSTRGGPTDTQYFGPGTRLTVL.